What follows describes a single TCR beta chain. Its antigen target is currently unknown. This record belongs to a study of monozygotic twins with inflammatory bowel disease (dated by TCRdb to about 2019). As for the study more broadly: In total, 28 monozygotic twin pairs made up the full study: 19 Danish pairs, all IBD-discordant, plus nine German pairs, of which four were IBD-concordant and five were IBD-discordant. Each individual had, on average, about 151 000 unique TCRalpha sequences and 181 000 unique TCRbeta sequences available for analysis. Disease-associated traits were sought mainly through comparisons between IBD patients and their genetically identical healthy co-twins within discordant pairs. Points the paper makes about the study in general: Compared with healthy twins, IBD patients had fewer clonotypes in common with other individuals, a difference most pronounced in patients showing signs of disease activity. Background noise and inter-individual variability may have been introduced into the repertoires by the differing immunosuppressive treatments among patients. The analysis was unable to tell different T cell subtypes apart. Measured by the inverse Simpson index, TCRbeta repertoire diversity was lower in IBD patients than in their healthy co-twins. Repertoire similarity did not differ between concordant and discordant twins, possibly due to limited statistical power. No single strong signal or clonotype linked to IBD turned up in the results, so the idea that one exists was not supported.

The method behind the library was 5' RACE. The input for every TCR library was roughly 3,300 ng of total RNA. For each sample, cDNA synthesis was carried out in eight separate reactions using SMARTScribe reverse transcriptase. Unique molecular identifiers containing a 6-nucleotide sample barcode were introduced through template switching during cDNA synthesis. Two nested PCRs of about 16 and 10 cycles amplified the TCRalpha and TCRbeta cDNA, and bead purification followed each PCR. Before amplification, the cDNA was treated with uracil DNA-glycosylase and purified using the QIAquick PCR purification kit. The second PCR added Illumina TruSeq-compatible adapters along with sample-specific barcodes. TapeStation and Qubit were used to check library quality and concentration, and 4 to 6 ng of each library went into the pool. The pooled libraries were sequenced with 2 x 100 bp reads and custom sequencing primers on an Illumina HiSeq2500 single-index Rapid Run. From the authors' description of their analysis: MiGEC version 1.2.6 was used for UMI-based consensus assembly to correct PCR and sequencing errors. V(D)J alignment, clonotype assembly and CDR3 extraction were performed with MiXCR version 2.1.1. To normalise gene usage, clonotype sharing and MAIT/NKT TCR abundance, the analysis used the top 1000, 10 000 and 20 000 clonotypes per sample. After downsampling to 27 000 UMIs, diversity was calculated as the inverse Simpson index using the vegan R package. Statistical testing used paired Mann-Whitney U tests on the discordant twin pairs and applied Benjamini-Hochberg correction for multiple testing. TCRdb reanalyzed the reads, keeping one entry per CDR3 protein sequence and omitting DNA. TCRdb, not the original authors, processed these V and J calls. The table of this sample itemizes around 150,000 distinct CDR3 sequences. The leading ten clones occupy approximately 3% of the sample.

From each donor, a roughly 2.7 ml peripheral blood sample was collected into PAXgene tubes and kept at -80 degrees C. Without T cell sorting, total RNA was isolated from whole blood using the PAXgene blood miRNA kit on an automated QIAcube. Peripheral blood from monozygotic twin pairs who were concordant or discordant for inflammatory bowel disease underwent deep TCRalpha and TCRbeta repertoire profiling using unique molecular barcoding. For every twin pair, smoking habits were documented, and each individual was categorised as a current, former or never smoker. Reading the germline V gene (reference sequence) gives CDR1 LGHDT and CDR2 YNNKEL. From cysteine to phenylalanine, the CDR3 is 13 amino acids long. No DNA is given.

What was sequenced was blood. The TCR originated in a human donor with ulcerative colitis or Crohn's disease, or a healthy co-twin of an affected twin (not recorded which). The sequence joins TRBV3-1 to TRBJ2-1. The CDR3: CASSFRGQTEQFF.